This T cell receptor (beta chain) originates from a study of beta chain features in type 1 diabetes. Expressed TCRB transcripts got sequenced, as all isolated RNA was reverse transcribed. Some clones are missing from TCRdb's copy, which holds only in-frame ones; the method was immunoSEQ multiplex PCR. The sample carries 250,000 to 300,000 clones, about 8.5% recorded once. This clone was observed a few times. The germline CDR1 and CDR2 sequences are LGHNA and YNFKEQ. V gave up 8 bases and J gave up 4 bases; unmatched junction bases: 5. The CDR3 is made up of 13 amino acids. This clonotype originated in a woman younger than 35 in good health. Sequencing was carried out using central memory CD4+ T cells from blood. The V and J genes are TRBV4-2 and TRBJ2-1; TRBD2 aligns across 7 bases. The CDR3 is CASGREQYNEQFF. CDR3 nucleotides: TGTGCCAGCGGGCGGGAGCAGTACAATGAGCAGTTCTTC.